This T cell receptor beta chain was recovered during a study of cytomegalovirus exposure and HLA in healthy donors. This clone came up a few times. The PCR employed 60 Vbeta primers together with 13 Jbeta primers. The assay was immunoSEQ multiplex PCR, and TCRdb's table has in-frame clones only and misses some. Altogether 200,000 to 250,000 clones are present, over 60% being singletons, with the ten largest covering roughly 0.6%. V gave up 6 bases and J gave up 5 bases, with 13 bases separating them. Germline V gene sequence: CDR1 SGHTA, CDR2 FQGNSA. The CDR3 loop spans 13 amino acids. This TCR came from a man between 18 and 35 years old in good health and CMV-seronegative. The chain combines TRBV7-2 with TRBJ1-1; maybe TRBD1 (6 bases). Sequences were obtained from PBMCs. For the CDR3, the DNA is TGTGCCAGCAGTGCCGGGACAAGGACTGAAGCTTTCTTT. Translated, it gives CASSAGTRTEAFF.